A selection of T cell receptor beta chains follows, all from one sample in a study of shared clonotypes between healthy human individuals. Produced via immunoSEQ multiplex PCR; TCRdb's table is partial and in-frame only. The sample yields roughly 700,000 clones, 90% seen once. Sample: memory CD8+ T cells from PBMCs. The receptors originated from a man aged 18 to 29 in good health. Some clones in this sample may be carry-over from other donors' samples. The CDR3 runs from the conserved cysteine through the conserved F or W. D genes are given only for firm matches. Rows may omit the clone size; those that give it use once, few, many or a size class.

V: TRBV19
length: 15
size: -
J: TRBJ2-7
D: -
DNA: TGTGCCAGTCGCGCAGGGCAGGGGCTATTCGACGAGCAGTACTTC
CDR3: CASRAGQGLFDEQYF

V: TRBV13
length: 16
size: once
J: TRBJ2-7
D: TRBD1
DNA: TGTGCCAGCAGCTCATCCGGGACAGGGGGCTTCTACGAGCAGTACTTC
CDR3: CASSSSGTGGFYEQYF

V: TRBV9
length: 15
size: -
J: TRBJ2-1
D: -
DNA: TGTGCCAGCAGCCGGAGGGAGGTCACCTACAATGAGCAGTTCTTC
CDR3: CASSRREVTYNEQFF

V: TRBV13
length: 16
size: -
J: TRBJ2-1
D: TRBD2
DNA: TGTGCCAGCAGCTTAGGGACGGGACTAGCCTACAATGAGCAGTTCTTC
CDR3: CASSLGTGLAYNEQFF

V: TRBV7-2
length: 17
size: -
J: TRBJ1-1
D: -
DNA: TGTGCCAGCAGCTTAAACCCCAATAGGGGCAGGAACACTGAAGCTTTCTTT
CDR3: CASSLNPNRGRNTEAFF

V: TRBV29-1
length: 19
size: -
J: TRBJ2-1
D: -
DNA: TGCAGCGTCTACCTACCCCGTCGGGAGCGACCGAGCTCCTACAATGAGCAGTTCTTC
CDR3: CSVYLPRRERPSSYNEQFF

V: TRBV7-9
length: 17
size: -
J: TRBJ2-1
D: -
DNA: TGTGCCAGCAGCCCGTCCTATACAGGGGACTTTTACAATGAGCAGTTCTTC
CDR3: CASSPSYTGDFYNEQFF

V: TRBV11-2
length: 17
size: -
J: TRBJ2-5
D: TRBD1
DNA: TGTGCCAGCAGCTTATTTAGCGCCGACAGGGCCCAAGAGACCCAGTACTTC
CDR3: CASSLFSADRAQETQYF

V: TRBV27
length: 14
size: once
J: TRBJ1-6
D: TRBD1
DNA: TGTGCCAGCAGTGTCGGACAGGGGATATCACCCCTCCACTTT
CDR3: CASSVGQGISPLHF

V: TRBV19
length: 15
size: -
J: TRBJ2-7
D: -
DNA: TGTGCCAGTAGTATAGCCCGGGCAGCTTTCTACGAGCAGTACTTC
CDR3: CASSIARAAFYEQYF

V: TRBV29-1
length: 13
size: -
J: TRBJ2-3
D: -
DNA: TGCAGCGTGTTCGAGCTAAGCACAGATACGCAGTATTTT
CDR3: CSVFELSTDTQYF

V: TRBV19
length: 18
size: -
J: TRBJ2-3
D: TRBD1
DNA: TGTGCCAGTAGCCCCCTGCCAAGACAGGGCCCTAGCACAGATACGCAGTATTTT
CDR3: CASSPLPRQGPSTDTQYF

V: TRBV4-1
length: 16
size: -
J: TRBJ2-1
D: TRBD2
DNA: TGCGCCAGCAGCCAGGTAGCGGGAGGAGGGGTCAATGAGCAGTTCTTC
CDR3: CASSQVAGGGVNEQFF

V: TRBV19
length: 16
size: -
J: TRBJ2-1
D: -
DNA: TGTGCCAGTAGTCTACTAGGGACGAGCTCCTACAATGAGCAGTTCTTC
CDR3: CASSLLGTSSYNEQFF

V: TRBV6-5
length: 15
size: -
J: TRBJ2-7
D: TRBD1
DNA: TGTGCCAGCAGTTTGAGGGCAGGGGGTACGTACGAGCAGTACTTC
CDR3: CASSLRAGGTYEQYF

V: TRBV28
length: 16
size: -
J: TRBJ1-4
D: -
DNA: TGTGCCAGCAGCCCAACCGGCGGAGGGGCAGATGAAAAACTGTTTTTT
CDR3: CASSPTGGGADEKLFF

V: TRBV11-2
length: 16
size: -
J: TRBJ2-7
D: -
DNA: TGTGCCAGCAGCTTAGGGGCAGCCTCGCTCTGGGACGAGCAGTACTTC
CDR3: CASSLGAASLWDEQYF

V: TRBV10-3
length: 14
size: -
J: TRBJ1-1
D: -
DNA: TGTGCCATCAGGGAGGACTTATTGGACACTGAAGCTTTCTTT
CDR3: CAIREDLLDTEAFF

V: TRBV6-1
length: 15
size: -
J: TRBJ2-3
D: TRBD2
DNA: TGTGCCAGCAGCGGACTAGCGGGGGGCACAGATACGCAGTATTTT
CDR3: CASSGLAGGTDTQYF

V: TRBV5-4
length: 13
size: -
J: TRBJ2-7
D: TRBD1
DNA: TGTGCCAGCAGCCGGACAGGACAATACGAGCAGTACTTC
CDR3: CASSRTGQYEQYF

V: TRBV10-3
length: 13
size: -
J: TRBJ2-7
D: -
DNA: TGTGCCATCACCCCCATGGAGGGATCCGAGCAGTACTTC
CDR3: CAITPMEGSEQYF

V: TRBV15
length: 18
size: -
J: TRBJ2-1
D: TRBD2
DNA: TGTGCCACCAGCAGAGATCGCCCTAGCGGAAGCTCCTACAATGAGCAGTTCTTC
CDR3: CATSRDRPSGSSYNEQFF

V: TRBV19
length: 14
size: -
J: TRBJ2-7
D: -
DNA: TGTGCCAGTAGTATAAGGCAAGGGATCTACGAGCAGTACTTC
CDR3: CASSIRQGIYEQYF

V: TRBV7-9
length: 12
size: -
J: TRBJ2-3
D: -
DNA: TGTGCCAGCACCATGGGTGGGGGCCTGCAGTATTTT
CDR3: CASTMGGGLQYF

V: TRBV7-9
length: 15
size: -
J: TRBJ2-1
D: TRBD2
DNA: TGTGCCAGCAGCTTGGGAGCGGGAGTATCAAATGAGCAGTTCTTC
CDR3: CASSLGAGVSNEQFF

V: TRBV9
length: 15
size: -
J: TRBJ2-1
D: -
DNA: TGTGCCAGCAGCGCGACGACCCGAATGGGGGATGAGCAGTTCTTC
CDR3: CASSATTRMGDEQFF

V: TRBV2
length: 15
size: -
J: TRBJ2-5
D: -
DNA: TGTGCCAGCAGTGAAGCGGGATGGTACCAAGAGACCCAGTACTTC
CDR3: CASSEAGWYQETQYF

V: TRBV7-9
length: 16
size: -
J: TRBJ2-1
D: TRBD2
DNA: TGTGCCAGCAGCTTACAGGCGGGAGAACGAGACAATGAGCAGTTCTTC
CDR3: CASSLQAGERDNEQFF

V: TRBV7-6
length: 15
size: -
J: TRBJ2-7
D: TRBD1
DNA: TGTGCCAGCAGCTTAGCGGCGGGACAGGGCTACGAGCAGTACTTC
CDR3: CASSLAAGQGYEQYF

V: TRBV7-9
length: 13
size: once
J: TRBJ2-1
D: -
DNA: TGTGCCAGCAGCTTAGCGGAGGGAGCGGAGCAGTTCTTC
CDR3: CASSLAEGAEQFF

V: TRBV18
length: 15
size: -
J: TRBJ2-1
D: -
DNA: TGTGCCAGCTCACCACGTTCCAGGGAGTTCGATGAGCAGTTCTTC
CDR3: CASSPRSREFDEQFF

V: TRBV6-5
length: 14
size: once
J: TRBJ2-3
D: -
DNA: TGTGCCAGCAGCCCAGGGTTTAGCACAGATACGCAGTATTTT
CDR3: CASSPGFSTDTQYF

V: TRBV27
length: 16
size: once
J: TRBJ2-1
D: TRBD2
DNA: TGTGCCAGCAGTTTACTCCTAGCGGAGGGCTGGAATGAGCAGTTCTTC
CDR3: CASSLLLAEGWNEQFF

V: TRBV6-4
length: 16
size: -
J: TRBJ2-7
D: -
DNA: TGTGCCAGCAGTGACTCCCAGGACACAATTCAATACGAGCAGTACTTC
CDR3: CASSDSQDTIQYEQYF

V: TRBV18
length: 18
size: once
J: TRBJ2-5
D: -
DNA: TGTGCCAGCTCACCACAGGAAGTTGCTCCAGCCTACCAAGAGACCCAGTACTTC
CDR3: CASSPQEVAPAYQETQYF

V: TRBV9
length: 16
size: -
J: TRBJ2-1
D: TRBD1
DNA: TGTGCCAGCAGCGTCGATACAGGGGGCGCCTACAATGAGCAGTTCTTC
CDR3: CASSVDTGGAYNEQFF

V: TRBV7-9
length: 15
size: -
J: TRBJ2-3
D: TRBD1
DNA: TGTGCCAGCAGCTTAGGGGCCGACAGGGTAAATACGCAGTATTTT
CDR3: CASSLGADRVNTQYF

V: TRBV29-1
length: 12
size: -
J: TRBJ2-5
D: TRBD1
DNA: TGCAGCGGACTGGGACAGCAAGAGACCCAGTACTTC
CDR3: CSGLGQQETQYF

V: TRBV6-6
length: 12
size: -
J: TRBJ1-2
D: -
DNA: TGTGCCAGCAGTTACTGGGGTAATGGCTACACCTTC
CDR3: CASSYWGNGYTF

V: TRBV19
length: 15
size: many
J: TRBJ2-7
D: -
DNA: TGTGCCAGTAGTATTTCGCCCCAGGGAACCTACGAGCAGTACTTC
CDR3: CASSISPQGTYEQYF

V: TRBV5-6
length: 17
size: -
J: TRBJ1-5
D: TRBD1
DNA: TGTGCCAGCAGCTTGTGGGACAGGGAATTTGACAATCAGCCCCAGCATTTT
CDR3: CASSLWDREFDNQPQHF

V: TRBV11-3
length: 14
size: -
J: TRBJ2-3
D: TRBD2
DNA: TGTGCCAGCAGCCCAGGACTAGGGCCAGATACGCAGTATTTT
CDR3: CASSPGLGPDTQYF

V: TRBV28
length: 14
size: -
J: TRBJ2-4
D: -
DNA: TGTGCCAGCAGTTACCTCCTAGCCAAAAACATTCAGTACTTC
CDR3: CASSYLLAKNIQYF

V: TRBV5-8
length: 14
size: few
J: TRBJ2-1
D: -
DNA: TGTGCCAGCAGCTGGGCAGACAGGTATAATGAGCAGTTCTTC
CDR3: CASSWADRYNEQFF